Below, 17 T cell receptor beta chains from the same sample are listed, as sequenced in a study of cytomegalovirus exposure and HLA in healthy donors. Primers included in the PCR were 60 Vbeta and 13 Jbeta primers. Assay: immunoSEQ multiplex PCR; the TCRdb copy retains only in-frame clones and omits some. The repertoire holds around 210,000 clones, with 75% to 85% as singletons. Material: PBMCs. These receptors were collected from a middle-aged woman in good health and CMV-seronegative.

The V and J genes are TRBV5-1 and TRBJ1-2; TRBD1 aligns across 8 bases. In germline, CDR1 is SGHRS, CDR2 YFSETQ. The J segment lost 5 bases and the V segment lost 4 bases, leaving 13 bases of the junction unmatched. The CDR3 extends over 16 amino acids. The CDR3 protein is CASSRARTGSLYGYTF. CDR3 bases: TGCGCCAGCAGCCGAGCTAGGACAGGGTCCCTTTATGGCTACACCTTC.

The chain links TRBV30 to TRBJ2-5, with 13 nucleotides matching TRBD2. The CDR3 sequence is 12 residues long. CDR1 is GTSNPN, CDR2 SVGIG, per germline (reference sequence). Losses at the gene ends were 7 bases for V and 7 bases for J; bases not matched to a gene: 3. The DNA of the CDR3 is TGTGCCTCCGGGACTAGCGGGGTGACCCAGTACTTC. This codes for CASGTSGVTQYF.

The chain is built from TRBV5-1 and TRBJ1-2; tentatively, D is TRBD1 (6 bases). Looked up from germline, CDR1 is SGHRS and CDR2 is YFSETQ. CDR3 length equals 13 residues. The germline V and J ends were trimmed by 4 bases and 4 bases, with 11 bases remaining between them. In DNA form, the CDR3 reads TGCGCCAGCAGCCCCGACAGGAGCTATGGCTACACCTTC. Residues: CASSPDRSYGYTF.

The genes are TRBV18 and TRBJ1-5; 10 bases are shared with TRBD1. J gave up 0 bases and V 3 bases, and 2 bases lay outside the gene matches. This CDR3 is built from 16 residues. Germline CDR1 and CDR2: KGHSH and LQKENI. The CDR3 bases are TGTGCCAGCTCACCGGGGACAGGGGATAGCAATCAGCCCCAGCATTTT. Translating gives CASSPGTGDSNQPQHF.

This chain links TRBV27 with TRBJ2-7, with 9 nucleotides matching TRBD2. There are 14 residues in the CDR3. The junction had 5 bases not matched to a gene; V was cut back by 4 bases and J by 4 bases. CDR1 and CDR2 (germline): MNHEY, SMNVEV (reference sequence). The CDR3 DNA reads as TGTGCCAGCAGTTCCGGGGCGGGAGGGTACGAGCAGTACTTC. Its protein is CASSSGAGGYEQYF.

This clone appeared once. V is TRBV5-1 and J is TRBJ1-4; TRBD1 is a possible D gene (5 bases). Per the germline V gene, CDR1 is SGHRS and CDR2 is YFSETQ. V lost 0 bases, J lost 4 bases, and 16 bases lay in between. The CDR3 totals 17 residues. The CDR3 region has the DNA TGCGCCAGCAGCTTGGTTGGCTCTGGGACTATTAATGAAAAACTGTTTTTT. Encoded protein: CASSLVGSGTINEKLFF.

Turning to this clone: Other nucleotide sequences in the sample specify the same CDR3. This chain joins TRBV18 and TRBJ2-7; no clear D gene. CDR3 length: 12 amino acids. V shed 3 bases and J shed 0 bases, with 3 bases lying between them. Germline CDR1 and CDR2: KGHSH and LQKENI. The CDR3 nucleotides are TGTGCCAGCTCACCGAGCTCCTACGAGCAGTACTTC. Translation: CASSPSSYEQYF.

The V and J genes are TRBV30 and TRBJ1-3; D unresolved. Trimming removed 0 bases from V and 4 bases from J, with 10 bases in between. This CDR3 has 14 amino acids. The germline CDR1 and CDR2 sequences are GTSNPN and SVGIG (reference sequence). In DNA form, the CDR3 reads TGTGCCTGGAGTGTACGGGAGTGGGGAAACACCATATATTTT. It translates to CAWSVREWGNTIYF.

This clone was detected only a few times. The chain combines TRBV15 with TRBJ2-3; TRBD2 matches at 7 bases. From germline, CDR1 is LNHNV and CDR2 YYDKDF (reference sequence). This CDR3 is 15 amino acids long. After removal of 3 bases from V and 4 bases from J, the junction contained 7 bases not matched to a gene. The chain's CDR3 is CATSSPLTSPDTQYF. As DNA, the CDR3 is TGTGCCACCAGCAGTCCCTTGACTAGCCCAGATACGCAGTATTTT. Combining the CDR3 with reference TRBV15 and TRBJ2-3 gives the whole variable domain DAMVIQNPRYQVTQFGKPVTLSCSQTLNHNVMYWYQQKSSQAPKLLFHYYDKDFNNEADTPDNFQSRRPNTSFCFLDIRSPGLGDTAMYLCATSSPLTSPDTQYFGPGTRLTVL.

The gene calls are TRBV5-4 and TRBJ2-7; D is perhaps TRBD2 (6 bases). The CDR3 is 15 residues long. Trimming took 4 bases from V and 1 from J, leaving 15 bases between them. Germline V CDR1 and CDR2: SGHNT, YYREEE (reference sequence). The CDR3, as DNA: TGTGCCAGCAGCGTCGGGGGTCTGGGTTCCTACGAGCAGTACTTC. It codes for CASSVGGLGSYEQYF.

V is TRBV5-4 and J is TRBJ1-1; 10 bases agree with TRBD1. V trimming: 0 bases; J trimming: 3 bases; junction bases outside the gene matches: 8. Germline V lookup: CDR1 SGHNT, CDR2 YYREEE (reference sequence). This CDR3 has 17 amino acids. The CDR3 DNA follows: TGTGCCAGCAGCTTGGGGACAGGGGGTACTAGGGACACTGAAGCTTTCTTT. Its protein is CASSLGTGGTRDTEAFF.

The genes are TRBV2 and TRBJ2-4, with D possibly matching TRBD1 (5 bases). V lost 9 bases and J 3 bases, leaving 15 bases between the germline ends. The germline gives CDR1 SNHLY, CDR2 FYNNEI. CDR3 length: 14 amino acids. DNA of the CDR3: TGTGCCAGTGGTATTCAGGGTGGCAAAAACATTCAGTACTTC. As protein: CASGIQGGKNIQYF.

This chain links TRBV7-9 with TRBJ2-7; D remains ambiguous. V lost 5 bases to trimming and J lost 4 bases, with 3 bases between them. The germline V gene has CDR1 SEHNR and CDR2 FQNEAQ (reference sequence). The CDR3 has 10 residues. The CDR3 DNA sequence: TGTGCCAGCAGCCCGTACGAGCAGTACTTC. The encoded protein is CASSPYEQYF.

V usage is TRBV4-1 and J usage is TRBJ1-5; 7 bases are shared with TRBD1. CDR3 length: 16 residues. V gave up 3 bases and J gave up 5 bases; unmatched junction bases: 10. Germline V gene data show CDR1 as MGHRA and CDR2 as YSYEKL. The CDR3 DNA sequence: TGCGCCAGCAGCCATACCACTGGGACAGTTGATCAGCCCCAGCATTTT. Protein: CASSHTTGTVDQPQHF.

This chain links TRBV19 with TRBJ2-1, with a tentative D call TRBD1 (6 bases). Trimming took off 11 bases at V and 7 bases at J, with 18 bases between the two ends. The CDR3 loop spans 13 amino acids. The germline V gene encodes CDR1 LNHDA and CDR2 SQIVND (reference sequence). The CDR3, as DNA: TGTGCCTCCGAGGGGCAGGGGTATAATGAGCAGTTCTTC. It codes for CASEGQGYNEQFF. The variable domain in full, with the rest retrieved from reference TRBV19 and TRBJ2-1, is DGGITQSPKYLFRKEGQNVTLSCEQNLNHDAMYWYRQDPGQGLRLIYYSQIVNDFQKGDIAEGYSVSREKKESFPLTVTSAQKNPTAFYLCASEGQGYNEQFFGPGTRLTVL.

CDR3 protein: CASSARTGAATEAFF. CDR3 bases: TGTGCCAGCAGCGCCCGGACAGGGGCCGCCACTGAAGCTTTCTTT. The genes are TRBV5-8 and TRBJ1-1; 9 bases are a match to TRBD1. V lost 4 bases and J lost 4; bases outside the gene matches: 8. The germline gives CDR1 SGHTS, CDR2 YDEGEE. CDR3 length: 15 residues.

This clone was observed a few times. This sequence joins TRBV19 and TRBJ2-7, with TRBD2 identical over 8 bases. Trimming cost V 2 bases and J 3 bases; bases outside gene matches: 3. CDR3 length: 14 amino acids. Germline-derived CDR1 and CDR2 are LNHDA and SQIVND (reference sequence). CDR3 sequence (DNA): TGTGCCAGTAGTATACGGGAGGGGGTCTACGAGCAGTACTTC. Translation: CASSIREGVYEQYF.